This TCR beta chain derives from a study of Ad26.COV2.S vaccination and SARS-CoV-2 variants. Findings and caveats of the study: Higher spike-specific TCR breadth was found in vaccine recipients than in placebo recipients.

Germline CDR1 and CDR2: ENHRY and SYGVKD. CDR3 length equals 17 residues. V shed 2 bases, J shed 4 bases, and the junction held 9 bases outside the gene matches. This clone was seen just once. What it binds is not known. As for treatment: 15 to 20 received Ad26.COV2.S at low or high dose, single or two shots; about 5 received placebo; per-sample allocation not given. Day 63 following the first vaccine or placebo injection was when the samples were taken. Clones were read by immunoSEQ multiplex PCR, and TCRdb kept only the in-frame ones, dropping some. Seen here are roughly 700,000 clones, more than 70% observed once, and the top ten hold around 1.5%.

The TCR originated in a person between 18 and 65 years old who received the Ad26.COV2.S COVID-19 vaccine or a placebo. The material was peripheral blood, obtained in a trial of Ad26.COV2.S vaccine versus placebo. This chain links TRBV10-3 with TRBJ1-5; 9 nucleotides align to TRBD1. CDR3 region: CAISEGPQGAANQPQHF. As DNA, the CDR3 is TGTGCCATCAGTGAGGGGCCACAGGGGGCGGCAAATCAGCCCCAGCATTTT.